The following is a T cell receptor beta chain sequence with its context. V was clipped by 5 bases and J by 4 bases; unmatched bases: 10. This CDR3 has 15 residues. CDR1 is DFQATT, CDR2 SNEGSKA, per germline (reference sequence). TCRdb re-derived calls from the RT-PCR reads in MiXCR, one entry per CDR3 protein. The sample has approximately 200,000 distinct CDR3 sequences, 14% seen once. The data were obtained in a study of patients and donors after allogeneic stem cell transplantation. The sequenced sample was blood, either unsorted or a sorted T cell fraction (not recorded which). The rearrangement uses TRBV20-1 and TRBJ2-5; 10 bases are a match to TRBD2. This clonotype originated in a human donor who was either an allogeneic HSCT recipient or a stem cell or donor lymphocyte infusion donor (not recorded which). It is not recorded whose cells these are; they may come from a transplant donor. CDR3 sequence (DNA): TGCAGTGCTGAACCTAGCGGGAGCCTAGGAGAGACCCAGTACTTC. This codes for CSAEPSGSLGETQYF.